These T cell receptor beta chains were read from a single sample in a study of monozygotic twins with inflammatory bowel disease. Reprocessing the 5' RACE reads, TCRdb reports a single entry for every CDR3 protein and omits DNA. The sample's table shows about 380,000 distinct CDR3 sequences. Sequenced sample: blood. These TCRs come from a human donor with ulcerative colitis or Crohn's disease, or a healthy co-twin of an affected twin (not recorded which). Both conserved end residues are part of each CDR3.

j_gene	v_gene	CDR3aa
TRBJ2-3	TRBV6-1	CASRRRPTNTLGTDTQYF
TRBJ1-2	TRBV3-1	CASSQGPGTPFNYGYTF
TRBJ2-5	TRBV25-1	CASSPDISLPQYF
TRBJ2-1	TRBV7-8	CASSLVGSGRNNEQFF
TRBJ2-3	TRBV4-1	CASSRRGTSGGAEDTQYF
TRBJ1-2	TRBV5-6	CASSLVRGQSYGYTF
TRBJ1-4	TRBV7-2	CASSDRVSEKLFF
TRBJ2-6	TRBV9	CASSGTVTNKASGANVLTF
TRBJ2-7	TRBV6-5	CASSYAGSSYEQYF
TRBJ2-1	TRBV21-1	CASSTQGTGFSQMVGVNEQFF
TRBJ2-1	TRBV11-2	CASSTLYRGSYNEQFF
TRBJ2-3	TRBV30	CAWSKLRGQRGDTQYF
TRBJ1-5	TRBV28	CASRPEDRGGNQPQHF
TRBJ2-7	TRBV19	CASSMGFTYEQYF
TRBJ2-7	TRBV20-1	CSVETASGGAREQYF
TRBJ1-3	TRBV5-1	CASSLVGSGNTIYF
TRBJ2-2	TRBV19	CASTIPAGVSTGELFF
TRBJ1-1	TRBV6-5	CASSYWEGRMNTEAFF
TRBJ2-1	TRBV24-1	CATSDRTGSRGNEQFF
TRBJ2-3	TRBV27	CASTPEGSTDTQYF
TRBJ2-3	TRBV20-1	CSASGLGGSTDTQYF
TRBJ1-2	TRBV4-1	CASSQVRYGYTF
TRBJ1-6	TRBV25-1	CASSWGQGRNSPLHF
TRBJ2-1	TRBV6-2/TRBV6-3	CVTSTRTSFNEQFF
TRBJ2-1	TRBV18	CASSPRTSGGYYNEQFF
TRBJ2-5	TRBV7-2	CASSRGTSEGETQYF
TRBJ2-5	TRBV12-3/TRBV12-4	CASSSGLAMETQYF
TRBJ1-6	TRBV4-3	CASSQDQWRGVGSPLHF
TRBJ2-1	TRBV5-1	CASSPTMAVSYNEQFF
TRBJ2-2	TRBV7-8	CASSPLGGRRVTGELFF
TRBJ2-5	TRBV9	CASSVIPATGETQYF
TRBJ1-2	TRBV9	CASNRGLYGYTF
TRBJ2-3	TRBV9	CASSAGLAGVTDTQYF
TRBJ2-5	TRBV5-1	CASSSPGKQETQYF
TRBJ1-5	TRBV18	CASSPGTGLWGNQPQHF
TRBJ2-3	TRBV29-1	CSVSYGRNWVTDTQYF
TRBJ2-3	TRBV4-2	CASSGLSGADTQYF
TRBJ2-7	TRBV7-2	CASSSRGGDYEQYF
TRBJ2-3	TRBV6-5	CASSFGGARGGDTQYF